This is a list of T cell receptor beta chains from one sample in a study of cytomegalovirus exposure and HLA in healthy donors. This table comes from immunoSEQ multiplex PCR, and its TCRdb copy is limited to in-frame clones, with some not included. The sample's table shows 100,000 to 150,000 clones. Sequencing was carried out using PBMCs. The receptors derive from a woman aged 40-49 years in good health and CMV-seropositive. Both conserved end residues are part of each CDR3. The D gene is left open where the match is weak.

>NA|TRBV11-2|TRBJ2-7
TGTGCCAGCAGCTCCGGACAGTTCTCCTACGAGCAGTACTTC
CASSSGQFSYEQYF
>TRBD1|TRBV4-1|TRBJ1-4
TGCGCCAGCAGCCCCTCCGAACAGGGGTTAGTAGTGTTTTTT
CASSPSEQGLVVFF
>TRBD2|TRBV6-6|TRBJ2-3
TGTGCCAGCCGACCGGCGGGAGCCAACACAGATACGCAGTATTTT
CASRPAGANTDTQYF
>TRBD2|TRBV5-4|TRBJ2-2
TGTGCCAGCAGCTTGGGCGGGGGTAGGAGTACCGGGGAGCTGTTTTTT
CASSLGGGRSTGELFF
>TRBD1|TRBV11-2|TRBJ2-3
TGTGCCAGCAGCTCTGGGACAGGGGTCCCTGATACGCAGTATTTT
CASSSGTGVPDTQYF
>NA|TRBV30|TRBJ2-7
TGTGCCTGGAGTGGCTGGCGGGAACCCTACGAGCAGTACTTC
CAWSGWREPYEQYF
>TRBD1|TRBV10-1|TRBJ1-1
TGCGCCAGCAGTGAGTCCGGGACAGGGAAAGAAGCTTTCTTT
CASSESGTGKEAFF
>NA|TRBV5-5|TRBJ2-5
TGTGCCAGCAGCCCAGATGCAGGGTTGGAGACCCAGTACTTC
CASSPDAGLETQYF
>NA|TRBV7-2|TRBJ2-7
TGTGCCAGCAGCTTAGGTGGGTTGATAGCGGAAGACTACGAGCAGTACTTC
CASSLGGLIAEDYEQYF
>TRBD1|TRBV19|TRBJ1-2
TGTGCCAGTAGCAGACAGGGAGATAACTATGGCTACACCTTC
CASSRQGDNYGYTF
>NA|TRBV4-1|TRBJ2-1
TGCGCCAGCAGCCAACCCGCTTACAACAGGGACAATGAGCAGTTCTTC
CASSQPAYNRDNEQFF
>NA|TRBV7-2|TRBJ1-1
TGTGCCAGCAGCTTAGATTGGTTGGGGGGGCCTGAAGCTTTCTTT
CASSLDWLGGPEAFF
>NA|TRBV6-5|TRBJ1-1
TGTGCCAGCCAGCGTTACACTGAAGCTTTCTTT
CASQRYTEAFF
>TRBD1|TRBV18|TRBJ1-4
TGTGCCAGCTCACCTACAGGGGGCGCATATGAAAAACTGTTTTTT
CASSPTGGAYEKLFF
>TRBD1|TRBV9|TRBJ2-4
TGTGCCAGCAGCGCGGGACAGGGTGTAGGCAAAAACATTCAGTACTTC
CASSAGQGVGKNIQYF